This T cell receptor (beta chain) was obtained from a study of blood T cells in healthy people across ages. Study-level results: Unsorted PBMC input precluded a conclusive naive versus antigen-experienced comparison. Among T cells, TCR beta diversity per million cells dropped roughly linearly as age rose.

Combining a sample-barcoded 5' primer with a J-beta primer mix, a second PCR ran for 7 to 11 cycles. The template-switch adaptor, which had 12 random nucleotides, put a tag on each cDNA molecule. TCRdb itself ran the 5' RACE reads through MiXCR, one entry per CDR3 protein. This sample has roughly 1.6 million distinct CDR3 sequences; roughly a third occur once, and the top ten carry about 11%. CDR1 DFQATT and CDR2 SNEGSKA come from the germline V gene (reference sequence). Trimming removed 3 bases from V and 5 bases from J, with 16 bases in between. CDR3 length equals 14 residues. Only one count was recorded for this clonotype. Antigen specificity is unknown.

The specimen was blood. The V call is TRBV20-1, the J call TRBJ2-5; no clear D gene. This clonotype originated in a woman aged 30 to 39 in good health. CDR3 sequence (DNA): TGCAGTGCTAGCGATAGCAGATGGACGGAGACCCAGTACTTC. It is translated as CSASDSRWTETQYF.